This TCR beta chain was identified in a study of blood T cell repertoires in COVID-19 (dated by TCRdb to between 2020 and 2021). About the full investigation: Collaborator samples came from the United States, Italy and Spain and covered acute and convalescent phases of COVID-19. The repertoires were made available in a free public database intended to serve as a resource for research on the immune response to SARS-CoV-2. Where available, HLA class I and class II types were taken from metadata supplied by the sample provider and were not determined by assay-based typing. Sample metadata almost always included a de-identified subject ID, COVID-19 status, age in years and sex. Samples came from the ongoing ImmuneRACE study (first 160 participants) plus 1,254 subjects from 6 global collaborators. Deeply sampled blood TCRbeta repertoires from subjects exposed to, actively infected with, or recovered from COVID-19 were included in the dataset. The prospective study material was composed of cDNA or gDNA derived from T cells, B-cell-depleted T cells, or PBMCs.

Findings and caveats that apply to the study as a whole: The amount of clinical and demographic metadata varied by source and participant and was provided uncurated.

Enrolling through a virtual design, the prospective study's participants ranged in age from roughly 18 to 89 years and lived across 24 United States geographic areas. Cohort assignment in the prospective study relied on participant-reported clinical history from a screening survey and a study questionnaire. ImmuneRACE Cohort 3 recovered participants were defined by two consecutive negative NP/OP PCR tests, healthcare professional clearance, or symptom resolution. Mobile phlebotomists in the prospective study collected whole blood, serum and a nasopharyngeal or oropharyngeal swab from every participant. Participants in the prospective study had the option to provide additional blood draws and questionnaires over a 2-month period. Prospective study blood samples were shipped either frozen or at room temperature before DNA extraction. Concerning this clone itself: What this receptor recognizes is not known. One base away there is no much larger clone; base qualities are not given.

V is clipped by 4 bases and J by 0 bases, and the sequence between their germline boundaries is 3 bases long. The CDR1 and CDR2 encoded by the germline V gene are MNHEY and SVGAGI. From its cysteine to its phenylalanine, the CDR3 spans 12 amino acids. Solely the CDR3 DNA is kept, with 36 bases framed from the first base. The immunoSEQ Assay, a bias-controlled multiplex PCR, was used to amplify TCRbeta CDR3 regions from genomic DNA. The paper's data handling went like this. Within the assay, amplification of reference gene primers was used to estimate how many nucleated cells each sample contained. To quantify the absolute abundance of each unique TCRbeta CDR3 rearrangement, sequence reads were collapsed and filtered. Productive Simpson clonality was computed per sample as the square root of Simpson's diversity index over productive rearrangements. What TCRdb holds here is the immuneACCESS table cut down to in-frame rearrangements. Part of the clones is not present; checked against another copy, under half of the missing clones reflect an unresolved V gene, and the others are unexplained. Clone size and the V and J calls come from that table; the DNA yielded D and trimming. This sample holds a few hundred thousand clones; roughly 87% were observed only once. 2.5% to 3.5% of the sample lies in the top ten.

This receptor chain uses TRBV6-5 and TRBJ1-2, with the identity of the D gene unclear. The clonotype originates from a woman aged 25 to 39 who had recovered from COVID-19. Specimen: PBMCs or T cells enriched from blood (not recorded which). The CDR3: CASSSTNYGYTF. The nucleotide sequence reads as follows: TGTGCCAGCAGTTCTACTAACTATGGCTACACCTTC.